The next 9 T cell receptor beta chains were all read from a single sample in a study of vaccination effects on CD4 cells after COVID-19. No cognate antigen is known for these TCRs. The assay was immunoSEQ multiplex PCR, and TCRdb's table has in-frame clones only and misses some. The sample lists under 85,000 clones; under 80% were seen once. Sequencing followed a ViraFEST assay step that expanded antigen-specific CD4+ T cells with viral peptide pools. After less than 11 days in culture, the CD4+ T cells were isolated. Two doses of BNT162b2 or mRNA-1273 vaccine were administered to participants. This specimen consisted of CD4+ T cells from PBMCs cultured with HCoV-OC43 spike peptides, obtained after COVID-19 vaccination. As to subset: HCoV-OC43 spike overlapping peptide pool stimulation. Every receptor here comes from a human donor who received a COVID-19 vaccine.

CDR3 region: CASSPSTSGNEQFF. The CDR3 DNA is TGCGCCAGCAGCCCTTCGACTAGCGGTAATGAGCAGTTCTTC. The chain carries TRBV5-1 and TRBJ2-1; 9 nucleotides align to TRBD2. The J segment lost 7 bases and the V segment lost 4 bases, leaving 6 bases of the junction unmatched. Germline loops: CDR1 SGHRS, CDR2 YFSETQ. The CDR3 contains 14 residues.

CDR3 sequence reads: CASSLNRGATNEKLFF. CDR3 sequence (DNA): TGTGCCAGCAGCTTGAACAGGGGGGCAACTAATGAAAAACTGTTTTTT. The gene calls are TRBV5-8 and TRBJ1-4, with 8 bases identical to TRBD1. V trimming: 1 base; J trimming: 0 bases; junction bases outside the gene matches: 2. The germline V gene has CDR1 SGHTS and CDR2 YDEGEE. This CDR3 is 16 amino acids long.

The chain joins TRBV5-1 to TRBJ1-6, with D maybe TRBD1 (5 bases). This CDR3 has 16 amino acids. Per the germline V gene, CDR1 is SGHRS and CDR2 is YFSETQ. Between the trimmed V and J ends, which lost 2 bases and 7 bases, there was a span of 16 bases. DNA for the CDR3: TGCGCCAGCAGCTTCACCGGGACGGACCTCAATTCACCCCTCCACTTT. It specifies CASSFTGTDLNSPLHF.

In this sample, this clone turned up a few times. The V and J genes are TRBV10-1 and TRBJ2-3, with D tentatively TRBD1 (6 bases). Per germline, CDR1 WNHNN and CDR2 SYGVQD (reference sequence). This CDR3 is built from 15 residues. Trimming stripped 6 bases from V and 4 bases from J, with 17 bases between. The CDR3 protein is CASSNRVVGADTQYF. The CDR3 region has the DNA TGCGCCAGCAGCAACAGGGTTGTTGGGGCAGATACGCAGTATTTT.

This chain uses TRBV2 with TRBJ2-5; TRBD1 matches 9 bases. The CDR3 sequence is 14 residues long. Germline V gene data show CDR1 as SNHLY and CDR2 as FYNNEI. Losses at the gene ends were 7 bases for V and 4 bases for J; bases not matched to a gene: 7. CDR3 sequence (DNA): TGTGCCAGCATGGATGACAGGGGGATAGAGACCCAGTACTTC. Translated: CASMDDRGIETQYF.

This clone was counted a single time. The chain couples TRBV25-1 to TRBJ1-3, with a tentative D call TRBD1 (6 bases). Germline lookup yields CDR1 MGHDK and CDR2 SYGVNS. Trimming removed 3 bases at V and 0 bases at J, with 12 bases between. The CDR3 is 16 residues long. CDR3 DNA: TGTGCCAGCAGTGATGCCAGGGGAGACTCTGGAAACACCATATATTTT. Translation gives CASSDARGDSGNTIYF.

Only one count was recorded for this clone. The rearrangement joins TRBV10-3 to TRBJ2-7; TRBD1 aligns across 8 bases. Germline lookup yields CDR1 ENHRY and CDR2 SYGVKD. The CDR3 totals 13 residues. Trimming took 6 bases from V and 6 from J; bases not matched to a gene: 7. CDR3 amino acids: CAIRGQERGEQYV. In DNA, the CDR3 is TGTGCCATCAGGGGACAGGAAAGGGGCGAGCAGTACGTC.

This clone was counted a few times. The V call is TRBV6-2 or TRBV6-3, the J call TRBJ2-2, with D possibly TRBD2 on 6 matching bases. CDR1 and CDR2 from the germline V gene are MNHEY and SVGEGT. The CDR3 covers 15 residues. V lost 1 base to trimming and J lost 5 bases, with 11 bases between them. CDR3 amino acids: CASSYWEVLTGELFF. DNA for the CDR3: TGTGCCAGCAGTTACTGGGAGGTTCTAACCGGGGAGCTGTTTTTT.

This clone has just one count. The CDR3 reads CASTLQGAGGYTF. CDR3 coding DNA: TGTGCCAGCACCCTACAGGGGGCAGGTGGCTACACCTTC. The chain employs TRBV12-3 or TRBV12-4 and TRBJ1-2; 9 nucleotides agree with TRBD1. The CDR3 has 13 residues. V was clipped by 7 bases and J by 7 bases; unmatched bases: 7.